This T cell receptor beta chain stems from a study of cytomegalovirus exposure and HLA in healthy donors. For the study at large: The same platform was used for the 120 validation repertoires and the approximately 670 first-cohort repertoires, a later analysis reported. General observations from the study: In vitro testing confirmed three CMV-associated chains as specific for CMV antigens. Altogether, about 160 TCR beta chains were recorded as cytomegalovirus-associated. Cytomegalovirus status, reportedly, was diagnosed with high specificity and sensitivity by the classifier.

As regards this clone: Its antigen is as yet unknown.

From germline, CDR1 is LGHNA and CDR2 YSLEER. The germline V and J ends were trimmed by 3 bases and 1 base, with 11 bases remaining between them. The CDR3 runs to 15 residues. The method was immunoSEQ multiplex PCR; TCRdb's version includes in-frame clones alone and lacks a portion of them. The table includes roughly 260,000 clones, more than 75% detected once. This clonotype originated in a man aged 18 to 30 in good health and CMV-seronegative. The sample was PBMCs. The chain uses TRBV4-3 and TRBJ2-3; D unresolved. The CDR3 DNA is TGCGCCAGCAGCCAGACCCAGGCTCGCACAGATACGCAGTATTTT. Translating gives CASSQTQARTDTQYF.